This is a list of T cell receptor beta chains from one sample in a study of T-cell reconstitution after alpha-beta-depleted transplantation in children. TCRdb independently ran MiXCR on the PCR reads; one entry per CDR3 protein. This table holds about a million distinct CDR3 sequences, less than 30% found once. The source material was PBMCs, mostly from graft donor cells, sampled 360 days after TCRalphabeta/CD19-depleted stem cell transplant. Every receptor here comes from a boy younger than two who had a stem cell transplant for SCID, so the T cells may come from the graft donor. Each CDR3 is given with its conserved first and last residue. A D gene is named only where the DNA matches it firmly. Clone sizes are given selectively: once, few, many, or a class where the clone is expanded.

size	J	V	D	DNA	CDR3
few	TRBJ2-3	TRBV5-1	NA	TGCGCCAGCAGCTTGAGGTTGGGAGATACGCAGTATTTT	CASSLRLGDTQYF
NA	TRBJ1-1	TRBV9	NA	TGTGCCAGCAGCGGGACCCCGGGTATGAACACTGAAGCTTTCTTT	CASSGTPGMNTEAFF
NA	TRBJ2-1	TRBV6-1	TRBD2	TGTGCCAGCAGTCTGACTAGCAGAAGCTCCTACAATGAGCAGTTCTTC	CASSLTSRSSYNEQFF
NA	TRBJ1-2	TRBV20-1	NA	TGCAGTGCTAGAGCGACTCCGGGACCTAACTATGGCTACACCTTC	CSARATPGPNYGYTF
few	TRBJ2-1	TRBV29-1	TRBD2	TGCAGCGTTGATCGGAGGGAGGGCTACAATGAGCAGTTCTTC	CSVDRREGYNEQFF
NA	TRBJ2-5	TRBV19	TRBD2	TGTGCCAGTAGTATACTAGCGGACCATCAAGAGACCCAGTACTTC	CASSILADHQETQYF
NA	TRBJ2-1	TRBV7-2	NA	TGTGCCAGCAGCTTAGCTTCCCGCCTCAGTTATGAGCAGTTCTTC	CASSLASRLSYEQFF
NA	TRBJ1-1	TRBV4-3	NA	TGCGCCAGCAGCCAAGATTATAGGAGAACTGAAGCTTTCTTT	CASSQDYRRTEAFF
NA	TRBJ1-3	TRBV5-1	NA	TGCGCCAGCAGCCCCGACACAAGCTCTGGAAACACCATATATTTT	CASSPDTSSGNTIYF
many	TRBJ2-2	TRBV12-3/TRBV12-4	TRBD2	TGTGCCAGCAGTCCTAGCGGGCGGGTTAACACCGGGGAGCTGTTTTTT	CASSPSGRVNTGELFF
many	TRBJ2-7	TRBV27	NA	TGTGCCAGCTCACCGGGCGGGTCCTACGAGCAGTACTTC	CASSPGGSYEQYF
few	TRBJ1-1	TRBV25-1	NA	TGTGCCAGCAGTGATCGTGTATGGGCTTTCTTT	CASSDRVWAFF
NA	TRBJ1-1	TRBV20-1	TRBD1	TGCAGTGCTAGGCGGGACAGGGTGGACACTGAAGCTTTCTTT	CSARRDRVDTEAFF
few	TRBJ2-4	TRBV6-2/TRBV6-3	NA	TGTGCCCAAACGCGCCGAGGATGCATTCAGTACTTC	CAQTRRGCIQYF
NA	TRBJ2-3	TRBV20-1	TRBD1	TGCAGTGCTACGGAAGGGGGCTCATTCACAGATACGCAGTATTTT	CSATEGGSFTDTQYF
NA	TRBJ1-3	TRBV9	NA	TGTGCCAGCAGCGCGGATGGGGCAACTGGAAACACCATATATTTT	CASSADGATGNTIYF
many	TRBJ2-1	TRBV5-1	TRBD2	TGTGCCAGCAGCCCGACTAGCGGGGGCTACAATGAGCAGTTCTTC	CASSPTSGGYNEQFF
NA	TRBJ2-3	TRBV5-1	NA	TGCGCCAGCAACGATCTCGGGGGACCCAAGACAGATACGCAGTATTTT	CASNDLGGPKTDTQYF
many	TRBJ2-7	TRBV10-3	TRBD1	TGTGCCATCAGACCGGACAGGGGGAGCTCCTACGAGCAGTACTTC	CAIRPDRGSSYEQYF